Sequencing of this T cell receptor (beta chain) was carried out in a study of cytomegalovirus exposure and HLA in healthy donors. Findings and caveats of the study: The majority of CMV-associated TCR beta chains were reported as apparently HLA-restricted in a later analysis. Altogether, 170 or so TCR beta chains were recorded as cytomegalovirus-associated. Several V segments, TRBV6-2 and TRBV6-3 among them, could not be told apart and were dropped.

About this clone itself: No antigen is known for it.

In the PCR, 60 Vbeta and 13 Jbeta primers were used. Sequenced by immunoSEQ multiplex PCR; TCRdb stores in-frame clones only, minus some. Among 85,000 to 120,000 clones listed, approximately 82% were seen once. J was trimmed by 6 bases and V by 4 bases; bases with no gene match: 8. Germline CDR1 SGHRS, CDR2 YFSETQ. This CDR3 has 15 residues. The gene calls are TRBV5-1 and TRBJ2-4, with TRBD1 matching over 9 bases. The clonotype originates from a man between 40 and 49 years old in good health and CMV-seronegative. The material sequenced was PBMCs. CDR3 nucleotide sequence: TGCGCCAGCAGCGCCGGGACAGGGCCTCGAAACATTCAGTACTTC. It is translated as CASSAGTGPRNIQYF.